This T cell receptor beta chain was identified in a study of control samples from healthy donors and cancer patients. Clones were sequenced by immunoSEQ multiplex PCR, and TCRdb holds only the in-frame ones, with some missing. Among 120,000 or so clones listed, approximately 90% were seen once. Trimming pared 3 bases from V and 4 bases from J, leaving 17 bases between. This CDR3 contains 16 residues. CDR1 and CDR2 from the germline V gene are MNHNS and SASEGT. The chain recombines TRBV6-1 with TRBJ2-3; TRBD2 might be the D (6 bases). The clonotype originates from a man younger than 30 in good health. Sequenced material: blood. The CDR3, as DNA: TGTGCCAGCAGTGAGGCCGGGACTTGGGCGTCAGATACGCAGTATTTT. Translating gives CASSEAGTWASDTQYF.